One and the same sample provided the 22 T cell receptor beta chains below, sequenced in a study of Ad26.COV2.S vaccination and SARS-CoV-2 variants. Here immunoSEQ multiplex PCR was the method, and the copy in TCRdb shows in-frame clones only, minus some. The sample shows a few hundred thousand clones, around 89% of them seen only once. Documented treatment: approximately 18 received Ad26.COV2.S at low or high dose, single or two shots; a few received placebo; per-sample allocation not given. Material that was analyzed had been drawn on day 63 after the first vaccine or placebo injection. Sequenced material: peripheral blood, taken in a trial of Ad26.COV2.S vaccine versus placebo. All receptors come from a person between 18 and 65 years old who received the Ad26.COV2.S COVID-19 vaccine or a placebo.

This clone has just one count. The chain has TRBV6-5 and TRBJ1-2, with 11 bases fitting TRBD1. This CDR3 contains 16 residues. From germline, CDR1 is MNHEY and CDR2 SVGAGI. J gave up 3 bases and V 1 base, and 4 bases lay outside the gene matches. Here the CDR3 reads CASSYWGQGEDYGYTF. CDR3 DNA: TGTGCCAGCAGTTACTGGGGACAGGGGGAAGACTATGGCTACACCTTC.

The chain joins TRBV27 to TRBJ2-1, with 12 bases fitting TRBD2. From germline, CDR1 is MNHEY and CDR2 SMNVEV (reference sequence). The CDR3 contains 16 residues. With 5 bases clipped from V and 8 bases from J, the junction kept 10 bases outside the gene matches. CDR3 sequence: CASSPRTSGTIDEQFF. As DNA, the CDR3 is TGTGCCAGCAGTCCGCGGACTAGCGGGACCATAGATGAGCAGTTCTTC.

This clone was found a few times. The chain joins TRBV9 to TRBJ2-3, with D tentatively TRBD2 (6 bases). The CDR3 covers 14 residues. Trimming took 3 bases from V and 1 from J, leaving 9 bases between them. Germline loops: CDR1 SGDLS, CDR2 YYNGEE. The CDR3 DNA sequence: TGTGCCAGCAGCGCTTGGGGGGGCACAGATACGCAGTATTTT. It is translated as CASSAWGGTDTQYF.

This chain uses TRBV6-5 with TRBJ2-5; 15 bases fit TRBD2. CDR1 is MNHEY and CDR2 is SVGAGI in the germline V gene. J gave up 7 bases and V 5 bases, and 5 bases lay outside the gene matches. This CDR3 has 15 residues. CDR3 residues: CASSQGLAGGGTQYF. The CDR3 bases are TGTGCCAGCAGTCAGGGACTAGCGGGAGGAGGGACCCAGTACTTC.

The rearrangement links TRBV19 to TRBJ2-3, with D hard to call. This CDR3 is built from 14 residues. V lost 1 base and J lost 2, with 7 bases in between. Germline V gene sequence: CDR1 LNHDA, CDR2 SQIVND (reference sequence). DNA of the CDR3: TGTGCCAGTAGTATAGGCGAGAACACAGATACGCAGTATTTT. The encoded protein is CASSIGENTDTQYF.

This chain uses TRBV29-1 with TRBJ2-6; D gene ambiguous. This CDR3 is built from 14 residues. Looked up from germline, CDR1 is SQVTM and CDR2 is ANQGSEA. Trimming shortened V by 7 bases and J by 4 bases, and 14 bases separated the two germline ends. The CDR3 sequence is CSASGNWGANVLTF. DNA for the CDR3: TGCAGCGCTTCGGGTAACTGGGGGGCCAACGTCCTGACTTTC. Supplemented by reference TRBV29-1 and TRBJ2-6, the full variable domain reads SAVISQKPSRDICQRGTSLTIQCQVDSQVTMMFWYRQQPGQSLTLIATANQGSEATYESGFVIDKFPISRPNLTFSTLTVSNMSPEDSSIYLCSASGNWGANVLTFGAGSRLTVL.

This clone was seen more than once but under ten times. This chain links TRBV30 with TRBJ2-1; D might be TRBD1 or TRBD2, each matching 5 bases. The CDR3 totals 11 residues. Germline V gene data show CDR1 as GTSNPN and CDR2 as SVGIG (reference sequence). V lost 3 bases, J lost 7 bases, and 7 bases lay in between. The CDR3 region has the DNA TGTGCCTGGAGGTGGGGGAATGAGCAGTTCTTC. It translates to CAWRWGNEQFF.

The CDR3 sequence is CASSLWTAGELFF. The CDR3 DNA reads as TGCGCCAGCAGCCTCTGGACAGCCGGGGAGCTGTTTTTT. V is TRBV5-1 and J is TRBJ2-2; D is perhaps TRBD1 (6 bases). CDR3 size: 13 residues. Germline CDR1 reads SGHRS; CDR2 reads YFSETQ. V was clipped by 4 bases and J by 6 bases, with 10 bases between them.

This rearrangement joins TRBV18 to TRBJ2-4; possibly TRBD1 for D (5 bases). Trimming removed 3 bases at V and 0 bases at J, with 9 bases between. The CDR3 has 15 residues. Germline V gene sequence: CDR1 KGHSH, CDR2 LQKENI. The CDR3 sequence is CASSPTALAKNIQYF. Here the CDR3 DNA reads TGTGCCAGCTCACCGACAGCCTTAGCCAAAAACATTCAGTACTTC.

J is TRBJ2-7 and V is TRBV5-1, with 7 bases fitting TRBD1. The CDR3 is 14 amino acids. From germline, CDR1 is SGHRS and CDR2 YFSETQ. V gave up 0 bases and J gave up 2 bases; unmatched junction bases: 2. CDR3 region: CASSLAGQPYEQYF. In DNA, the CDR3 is TGCGCCAGCAGCTTGGCGGGACAGCCCTACGAGCAGTACTTC.

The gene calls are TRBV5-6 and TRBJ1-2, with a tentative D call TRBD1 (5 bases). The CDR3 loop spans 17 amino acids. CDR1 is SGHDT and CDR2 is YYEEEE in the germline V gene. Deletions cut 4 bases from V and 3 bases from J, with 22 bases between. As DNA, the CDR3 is TGTGCCAGCAGCGGGGGGACGGGCAGCTCCTTCGACTATGGCTACACCTTC. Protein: CASSGGTGSSFDYGYTF.

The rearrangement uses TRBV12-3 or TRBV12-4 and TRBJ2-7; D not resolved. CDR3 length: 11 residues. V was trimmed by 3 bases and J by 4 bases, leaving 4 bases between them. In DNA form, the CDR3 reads TGTGCCAGCAGTTTTCAGTACGAGCAGTACTTC. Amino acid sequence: CASSFQYEQYF.

The CDR3 DNA sequence: TGTGCCAGCAGTTACTCGCCCGGGGCCTACGAGCAGTACTTC. Protein sequence: CASSYSPGAYEQYF. V and J are TRBV6-5 and TRBJ2-7; D might be TRBD2 (5 bases). Per germline, CDR1 MNHEY and CDR2 SVGAGI. Between the trimmed V and J ends, which lost 0 bases and 2 bases, there was a span of 8 bases. The CDR3 length is 14 residues.

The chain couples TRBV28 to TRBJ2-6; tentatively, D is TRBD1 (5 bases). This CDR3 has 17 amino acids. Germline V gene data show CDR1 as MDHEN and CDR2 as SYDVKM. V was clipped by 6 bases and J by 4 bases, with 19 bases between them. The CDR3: CASRPFRVGRGANVLTF. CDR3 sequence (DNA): TGTGCCAGCAGACCCTTTCGCGTGGGGCGAGGGGCCAACGTCCTGACTTTC.

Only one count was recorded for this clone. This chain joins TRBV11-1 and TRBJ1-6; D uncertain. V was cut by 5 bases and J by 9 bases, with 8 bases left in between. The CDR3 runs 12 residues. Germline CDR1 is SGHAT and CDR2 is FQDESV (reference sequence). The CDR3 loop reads CASSNRPSPLHF. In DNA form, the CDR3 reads TGTGCCAGCAGCAATAGACCTTCACCCCTCCACTTT. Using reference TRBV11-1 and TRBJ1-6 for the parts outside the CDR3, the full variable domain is EAEVAQSPRYKITEKSQAVAFWCDPISGHATLYWYRQILGQGPELLVQFQDESVVDDSQLPKDRFSAERLKGVDSTLKIQPAELGDSAMYLCASSNRPSPLHFGNGTRLTVT.

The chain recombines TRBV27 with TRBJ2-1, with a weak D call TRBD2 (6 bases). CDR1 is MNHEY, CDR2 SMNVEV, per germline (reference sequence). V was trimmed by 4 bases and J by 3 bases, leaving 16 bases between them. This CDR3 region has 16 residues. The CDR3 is CASSSHRDSDYNEQFF. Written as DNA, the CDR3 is TGTGCCAGCAGTTCGCACCGGGACTCCGACTACAATGAGCAGTTCTTC.

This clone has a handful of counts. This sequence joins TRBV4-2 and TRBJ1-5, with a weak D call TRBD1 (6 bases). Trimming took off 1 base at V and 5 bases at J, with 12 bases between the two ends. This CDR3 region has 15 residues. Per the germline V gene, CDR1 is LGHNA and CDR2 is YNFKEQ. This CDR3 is CASSQAMGQDQPQHF. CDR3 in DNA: TGTGCCAGCAGCCAAGCGATGGGACAAGATCAGCCCCAGCATTTT.

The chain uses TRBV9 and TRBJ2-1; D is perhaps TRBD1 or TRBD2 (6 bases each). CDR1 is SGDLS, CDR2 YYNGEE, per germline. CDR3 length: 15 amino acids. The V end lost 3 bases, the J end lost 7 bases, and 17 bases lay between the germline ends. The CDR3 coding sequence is TGTGCCAGCAGCGAGTTCCAGGGGAGGTTAAATGAGCAGTTCTTC. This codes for CASSEFQGRLNEQFF. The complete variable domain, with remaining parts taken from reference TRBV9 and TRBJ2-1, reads DSGVTQTPKHLITATGQRVTLRCSPRSGDLSVYWYQQSLDQGLQFLIQYYNGEERAKGNILERFSAQQFPDLHSELNLSSLELGDSALYFCASSEFQGRLNEQFFGPGTRLTVL.

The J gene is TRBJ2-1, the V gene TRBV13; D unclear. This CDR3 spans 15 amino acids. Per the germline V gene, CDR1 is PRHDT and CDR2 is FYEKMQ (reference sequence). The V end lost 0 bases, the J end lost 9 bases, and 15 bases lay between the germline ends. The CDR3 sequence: CASSLGRMTFSEQFF. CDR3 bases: TGTGCCAGCAGCTTAGGCAGGATGACGTTTAGTGAGCAGTTCTTC.

This CDR3 is CASSVYGTAYGYTF. The CDR3 DNA reads as TGTGCCAGCAGCGTCTACGGGACAGCCTATGGCTACACCTTC. The chain combines TRBV5-4 with TRBJ1-2, with 7 bases lining up with TRBD1. Germline V gene sequence: CDR1 SGHNT, CDR2 YYREEE (reference sequence). V lost 4 bases to trimming and J lost 4 bases; unmatched junction nucleotides: 7. There are 14 residues in the CDR3.

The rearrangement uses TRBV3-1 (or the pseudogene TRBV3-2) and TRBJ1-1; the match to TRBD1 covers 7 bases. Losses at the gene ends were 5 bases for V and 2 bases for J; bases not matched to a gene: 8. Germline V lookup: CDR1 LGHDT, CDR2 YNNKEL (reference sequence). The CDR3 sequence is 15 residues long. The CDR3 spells CASSDHRGLNTEAFF. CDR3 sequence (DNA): TGTGCCAGCAGCGACCACAGGGGACTCAACACTGAAGCTTTCTTT.

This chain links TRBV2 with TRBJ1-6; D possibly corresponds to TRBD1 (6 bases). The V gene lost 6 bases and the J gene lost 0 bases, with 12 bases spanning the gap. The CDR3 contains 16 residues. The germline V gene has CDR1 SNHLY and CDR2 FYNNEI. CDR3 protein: CASRDSLSSYNSPLHF. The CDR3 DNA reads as TGTGCCAGCAGGGACAGCTTAAGCTCCTATAATTCACCCCTCCACTTT.